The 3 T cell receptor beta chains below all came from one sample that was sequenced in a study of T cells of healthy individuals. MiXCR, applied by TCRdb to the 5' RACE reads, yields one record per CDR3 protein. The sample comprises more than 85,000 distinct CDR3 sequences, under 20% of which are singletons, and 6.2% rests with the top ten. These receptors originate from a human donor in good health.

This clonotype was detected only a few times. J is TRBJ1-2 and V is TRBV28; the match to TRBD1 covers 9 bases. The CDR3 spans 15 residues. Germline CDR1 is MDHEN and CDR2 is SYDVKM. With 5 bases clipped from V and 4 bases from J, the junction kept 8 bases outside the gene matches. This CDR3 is CASSMGQGEVYGYTF. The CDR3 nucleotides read TGTGCCAGCAGTATGGGACAGGGCGAAGTCTATGGCTACACCTTC.

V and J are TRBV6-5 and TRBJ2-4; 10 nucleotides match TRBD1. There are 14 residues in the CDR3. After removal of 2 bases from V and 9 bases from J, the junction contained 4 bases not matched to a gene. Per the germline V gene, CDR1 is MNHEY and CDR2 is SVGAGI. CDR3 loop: CASSYTGQGIIQYF. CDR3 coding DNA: TGTGCCAGCAGTTACACGGGACAGGGGATCATTCAGTACTTC.

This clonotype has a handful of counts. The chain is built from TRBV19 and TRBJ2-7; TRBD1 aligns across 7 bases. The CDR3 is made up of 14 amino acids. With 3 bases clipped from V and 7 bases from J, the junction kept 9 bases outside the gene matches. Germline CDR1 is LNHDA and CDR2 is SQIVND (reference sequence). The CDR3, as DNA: TGTGCCAGTAGTATCCCCGGACAGGCCCGGGAGCAGTACTTC. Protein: CASSIPGQAREQYF.